Included here is one TCR beta chain sequence, with context. Its binding antigen is unknown. Nothing much larger sits one base from this clone, and base qualities are not available. CDR1 and CDR2 are drawn from the germline V gene: SNHLY, FYNNEI. V loses 6 bases, J loses 1 base, and the germline ends lie 12 bases apart. From its cysteine to its phenylalanine, the CDR3 spans 14 amino acids. The retained sequence is limited to the CDR3, 42 bases, with the frame set at the first base. The cohort consisted of 600 to 750 healthy bone marrow donors. At the time of sampling, all cohort members were nominally healthy, though unrecorded immune exposures were likely present. The donor was CMV seronegative and was included in the group of hundreds of seronegative cohort members. A peripheral blood sample was collected from each donor, and TCR beta sequencing was performed on peripheral blood mononuclear cells. Genomic DNA was extracted from the blood cell samples with the Qiagen DNeasy Blood Extraction Kit.

The library relied on the immunoSEQ multiplex PCR assay. The multiplex PCR relied on a mix of 60 forward primers for TCR Vbeta segments and 13 reverse primers for TCR Jbeta segments. The CDR3 region of rearranged TCR beta genes was amplified from genomic DNA with a multiplex PCR assay. The amplified TCR beta libraries were sequenced on the Illumina HiSeq System as 87-base-pair reads. The study's processing was this. A later analysis tallied 75 million to 95 million unique TCR beta chains across the 600 to 700 repertoires, and approximately 12 million of those chains were shared by two or more donors. Raw reads were error-corrected and collapsed into unique sequences by a nearest-neighbor algorithm in which closely related sequences were merged to remove PCR and sequencing errors. Alignment of CDR3 sequences to IMGT reference sequences was used to assign V, D and J gene segments. Each retained sequence needed at least a six-nucleotide match to both a V gene segment and a J gene segment. Rearrangements were called productive when the CDR3 lacked stop codons and stayed in frame with V and J; all others were non-productive. CDR3 was defined according to IMGT convention as the region running from the second conserved V-encoded cysteine to the conserved J-encoded phenylalanine. In an earlier analysis of more than 550 of the donors, sequences lacking an unambiguous match to a single V gene segment were excluded. An earlier analysis of approximately 590 of the donors called V segments functional above 56.7% productive rearrangements and segregating when the between-donor standard deviation exceeded 5%. A statistical classification framework was built to diagnose cytomegalovirus status from the catalog of TCR beta chain sequences. V and J gene assignment, in a later analysis, came from comparing TCR nucleotide sequences with IMGT/GENE-DB human TR gene sequences. A later analysis assigned CDR3 sequences and most-parsimonious VDJ recombination scenarios with the TCRdist pipeline. A later analysis defined each TCR beta chain by its CDR3 amino acid sequence plus V-gene family, and excluded reads lacking a unique V-gene family. As a way to deal with suspected cross-contamination and a sequencing artifact, a later analysis dropped 450 to 700 nucleotide sequences that were highly shared and had low generation probability. For each public chain, a later analysis derived a clonal expansion index from normalized ranks of inferred template counts within each repertoire. A later analysis computed generation probabilities with a VDJ recombination model fitted to out-of-frame rearrangements, and checked the results against IGoR. In a later analysis, TCR-TCR, TCR-HLA and TCR-CMV co-occurrence was scored with hypergeometric tests, and a repertoire-size bias correction was applied to TCR pairs. False discovery rates were estimated in a later analysis by permuting HLA or CMV assignments 20 times. In a later analysis, co-occurring TCRs were grouped with DBSCAN, and TCRdist sequence similarity was added when clustering was performed within HLA-allele-positive subsets. For co-occurrence clustering, repertoires with fewer than 30,000 or more than 120,000 public chains were excluded, along with a handful of repertoires with anomalous nucleotide sharing. TCRdb took this table from immuneACCESS and kept in-frame rearrangements with V and J called. Such tables lack part of the clones; where checked against another copy, unresolved V genes explain under half of the gap, and the rest is unexplained. Clone size and V and J calls were adopted from that table, with D and trimming inferred from the DNA. The sample table lists 170,000 or so clones, roughly 73% of them with a count of one. The top ten constitute roughly 1.5% of the sample.

The data were taken from a study of cytomegalovirus exposure and HLA in healthy donors (dated by TCRdb to about 2017). For context, the study as a whole: In an earlier analysis of under 600 of the donors, around 290 Gb of sequence data and some 120 million unique TCR beta sequences from about 179 million T cells were reported. An early release covering about 600 HLA-typed donors comprised around 300 gigabases of sequencing data and 85 million or so unique TCR sequences. Of the roughly 420 genotyped donors, 65% to 90% were placed in the genetic ancestry cluster associated with self-reported Caucasian donors. The study was designed to test whether signatures of past pathogen exposure could be identified by cataloging public T cell receptors. Using immunosequencing, the study profiled T cell repertoires from about 620 subjects and related those repertoires to cytomegalovirus serostatus. A separate validation cohort of roughly 120 different subjects was used in addition to the 666-subject first cohort. To predict cytomegalovirus infection status, the study brought together high-throughput TCR immunosequencing, statistical association of individual TCRs with disease status, and machine learning. In a later analysis, previously published TCR beta repertoires from hundreds of donors were re-analyzed and high-resolution HLA genotyping was added so that TCR occurrence patterns could be studied. Rather than using new phenotypic data, the later analysis identified candidate immune exposures from TCR beta sequences and from how often those sequences occurred across donors. An earlier analysis of fewer than 750 of the donors used high-throughput TCR beta sequencing to judge whether each TCR beta V gene segment behaved as functional or pseudogenic. Donor age, sex, ethnicity and CMV serostatus were collected together with the repertoire data. Genome-wide SNP genotypes for about 65% of the 666 donors were used in a later genetic analysis, which treated that subset as a discovery cohort. Every repertoire in the discovery cohort had been generated on one and the same sequencing platform. HLA typing covered class I and class II loci at four-digit resolution. Typing coverage differed by locus: A, B, C, DRB1 and DQB1 were typed in roughly 620-640 donors, DQA1 in about 510, DPA1 in over 600, and DPB1 in just under 490. Roughly 5 DR-DQ haplotypes were handled as single units for association and clustering, since linkage in the cohort was strong. Across approximately 400 genotyped donors of the cohort, an average of approximately 220,000 unique TCR beta nucleotide sequences per donor were sequenced, and roughly a sixth of those sequences were non-productive. General study outcomes and caveats: The presence/absence analyses assumed that sequencing depth was roughly uniform across donors, and that assumption may not be true. In a later analysis, most CMV-associated TCR beta chains were found to appear HLA-restricted, with HLA associations seemingly driven largely by CMV exposure. In a later genetic analysis, a missense DCLRE1C variant was associated with V-gene and J-gene trimming of TCR beta chains, and the association was replicated in an independent cohort. A later analysis found that TCR association rates varied across HLA loci, with DRB1 alleles showing the most associated TCRs and HLA-C alleles the fewest. A later analysis reported that several top co-occurrence clusters appeared linked to parvovirus B19, influenza, CMV and Epstein-Barr virus. Linkage disequilibrium might explain the correlated functional status among segregating V segments, but an unknown experimental factor could not be excluded. A later analysis found that HLA-associated TCR beta chains were more clonally expanded and had lower generation probabilities than equally common non-associated chains. A further reported finding was that TCR beta sequences accurately predicted the HLA-A and HLA-B alleles for most subjects in the first cohort. In an earlier analysis of under 600 of the donors, most TCR beta V segments were observed in productive rearrangements about 90% or about 30% of the time, broadly matching IMGT annotations. A few of the identified cytomegalovirus-associated TCR beta chains were confirmed in vitro to be specific for cytomegalovirus antigens. When HLA alleles, especially DR and DQ, strongly co-occurred, attributing TCR associations to individual alleles was difficult. A cluster of highly shared sequence variants was judged likely to represent a technical artifact of the sequencing pipeline. In a later genetic analysis, fewer N-insertions in productive TCRs were reported among donors in an Asian-associated ancestry cluster than the roughly 710-donor mean. The cohort was sequenced for TCR beta chains only, and without alpha or paired-chain data the features that could be detected were limited. The 87-base-pair reads could not distinguish some IMGT-functional V segments, including TRBV6-2 and TRBV6-3, so those segments were excluded. Because some donors lacked HLA typing at each locus, the association tests relied only on the typed subset. The classifier was reported to diagnose cytomegalovirus status with high specificity and sensitivity in both the original cohort and the validation cohort. Most TCR sequences were observed very rarely across donors, whereas some public TCRs were present in many individuals. A total of some 180 TCR beta chains were listed by the study as associated with cytomegalovirus. Because counts were too low, seventeen rarely observed V segments, including chromosome 9 orphons, were excluded from the earlier analysis of about 500 of the donors. In a later analysis, around 15,000 TCR beta sequences were associated with specific HLA alleles at a false discovery rate of 0.05. For the cohort, immune exposure information was limited to CMV serostatus. The authors suggested that the approach could potentially be extended to other disease states and immunological phenotypes.

The sequence links TRBV2 to TRBJ1-1; perhaps TRBD1 is the D gene, with 6 bases matching. The sample taken for sequencing was PBMCs. The sequence came from a woman in her 30s in good health and CMV-seronegative. The DNA is TGTGCCAGCAGCCAACAGGGCTCGAACACTGAAGCTTTCTTT. This translates into CASSQQGSNTEAFF.